This T cell receptor (beta chain) was sequenced in a study of T cells in Graves' hyperthyroidism and ophthalmopathy. The CDR3 extends over 15 amino acids. Germline lookup yields CDR1 SGHAT and CDR2 FQDESV (reference sequence). Trimming at V came to 5 bases and at J to 5 bases, leaving 9 bases not matched to a gene. Study-wide findings and caveats: Ophthalmopathy was identified by the model a median approximately 6.9 months ahead of onset. The blood repertoire included most of the expanded thyroid clonotypes above 0.001.

Amplification of TCR beta CDR3 regions was performed using RNA transcripts as template. The HTBI set primed first-round TCR CDR3 RT-PCR. TCRdb reprocessed the multiplex PCR reads via MiXCR and lists one record per CDR3 protein. Of about 660,000 distinct CDR3 sequences listed, nearly 45% are singletons. This clonotype has more than one count but fewer than ten. The target antigen is unknown. Criteria for exclusion of patients were uncontrolled infection, other autoimmune disease, pregnancy or lactation. Orbital computed tomography, thyroid ultrasound, serum thyroxine and TRAb, and clinical symptoms together informed the diagnoses.

Sequenced sample: peripheral blood or thyroid tissue (not recorded which). The sequence came from an adult man with Graves' disease, either hyperthyroidism or ophthalmopathy (not recorded which). The chain has TRBV11-1 and TRBJ1-1; 9 bases line up with TRBD1. The CDR3 region has the DNA TGTGCCAGCAGCCTGGACAGGGGAAGGGAGACTGAAGCTTTCTTT. Translated, it gives CASSLDRGRETEAFF. Together with reference TRBV11-1 and TRBJ1-1, the CDR3 gives the full variable domain: EAEVAQSPRYKITEKSQAVAFWCDPISGHATLYWYRQILGQGPELLVQFQDESVVDDSQLPKDRFSAERLKGVDSTLKIQPAELGDSAMYLCASSLDRGRETEAFFGQGTRLTVV.